This passage covers 28 T cell receptor beta chains from one sample sequenced in a study of neurological immune-mediated disorders. TCRdb itself ran the 5' RACE reads through MiXCR, one entry per CDR3 protein. This sample has under 75,000 distinct CDR3 sequences, with around 3% found just once. Material: PBMCs. The receptors stem from a woman in her fifties or sixties with multiple sclerosis.

This clonotype has at least ten counts. The V gene is TRBV7-2, the J gene TRBJ2-4; tentative D call: TRBD2 (5 bases). The CDR3 sequence is 21 residues long. The V end was cut by 2 bases, the J end by 0 bases, with 26 bases between. Germline CDR1 and CDR2: SGHTA and FQGNSA. This CDR3 is CASSLYLGVGGRSEAKNIQYF. CDR3 bases: TGTGCCAGCAGCTTATATCTTGGGGTAGGAGGCAGGTCCGAAGCCAAAAACATTCAGTACTTC.

This clonotype was counted many times. V usage is TRBV20-1 and J usage is TRBJ1-5, with TRBD1 matching over 7 bases. CDR1 DFQATT and CDR2 SNEGSKA come from the germline V gene (reference sequence). Trimming at V came to 6 bases and at J to 5 bases, leaving 4 bases not matched to a gene. There are 12 residues in the CDR3. CDR3 amino acids: CSASRGDQPQHF. Written as DNA, the CDR3 is TGCAGTGCCAGCAGGGGGGATCAGCCCCAGCATTTT.

The sample holds many counts of this clonotype. V is TRBV20-1 and J is TRBJ2-1, with a tentative D call TRBD2 (5 bases). V lost 5 bases, J lost 0 bases, and 11 bases lay in between. The germline gives CDR1 DFQATT, CDR2 SNEGSKA (reference sequence). The CDR3 spans 14 residues. CDR3 sequence (DNA): TGCAGTGCTCCCACTAGGAGCTCCTACAATGAGCAGTTCTTC. This sequence encodes CSAPTRSSYNEQFF.

This clonotype was found many times. V gene TRBV20-1 combines with J gene TRBJ2-7, with 11 positions matching TRBD2. Germline V gene data show CDR1 as DFQATT and CDR2 as SNEGSKA (reference sequence). J lost 6 bases, V lost 1 base, and 8 bases had no gene match. The CDR3 totals 15 residues. The CDR3 reads CSARVGSGRAFEQYF. CDR3 nucleotides: TGCAGTGCTAGAGTCGGTAGCGGGAGGGCCTTCGAGCAGTACTTC.

There are many counts of this clonotype. The V call is TRBV12-3 or TRBV12-4, the J call TRBJ1-5, with D tentatively TRBD1 (5 bases). V lost 3 bases to trimming and J lost 7 bases, with 13 bases between them. The CDR3 sequence is 14 residues long. The CDR3 loop is CASSFQGVRQPQHF. CDR3 in DNA: TGTGCCAGCAGTTTCCAGGGAGTAAGGCAGCCCCAGCATTTT.

This clonotype was detected ten times or more. CDR3: CASSVGVAGVYNEQFF. The CDR3 DNA follows: TGTGCCAGCAGCGTAGGGGTAGCGGGAGTATACAATGAGCAGTTCTTC. The chain joins TRBV9 to TRBJ2-1, with TRBD2 matching 9 bases. The germline gives CDR1 SGDLS, CDR2 YYNGEE. The CDR3 runs 16 residues. The ends lost 0 bases at V and 4 bases at J; junction bases unmatched: 5. Based on the CDR3 plus reference TRBV9 and TRBJ2-1, the full variable domain is DSGVTQTPKHLITATGQRVTLRCSPRSGDLSVYWYQQSLDQGLQFLIQYYNGEERAKGNILERFSAQQFPDLHSELNLSSLELGDSALYFCASSVGVAGVYNEQFFGPGTRLTVL.

This clonotype was seen at least ten times. This chain connects TRBV11-3 to TRBJ1-2; D gene unclear. Per the germline V gene, CDR1 is SGHNT and CDR2 is YENEEA. V lost 4 bases, J lost 2 bases, and 11 bases lay in between. CDR3 length: 14 residues. The CDR3 DNA sequence: TGTGCCAGCAGCTCTACGGCGGGAAACTATGGCTACACCTTC. Protein: CASSSTAGNYGYTF.

This clonotype was recorded many times. The chain has TRBV20-1 and TRBJ2-3; D may correspond to TRBD1 or TRBD2 (5 bases each). V was cut by 3 bases and J by 5 bases, with 21 bases left in between. The germline V gene has CDR1 DFQATT and CDR2 SNEGSKA (reference sequence). The CDR3 runs to 16 residues. Here the CDR3 reads CSASGPGTPREDTQYF. The CDR3 region has the DNA TGCAGTGCTAGTGGCCCAGGGACCCCCCGGGAAGATACGCAGTATTTT.

This clonotype showed up many times. The V and J genes are TRBV5-1 and TRBJ2-1; 7 positions agree with TRBD2. Germline values: CDR1 SGHRS, CDR2 YFSETQ. V trimming: 4 bases; J trimming: 5 bases; junction bases outside the gene matches: 9. The CDR3 runs 15 residues. The CDR3 sequence is CASSPGGSGNNEQFF. The CDR3 bases are TGCGCCAGCAGCCCGGGAGGTAGCGGCAACAATGAGCAGTTCTTC.

Ten or more counts support this clonotype. This chain uses TRBV7-2 with TRBJ2-7; 8 nucleotides align to TRBD1. This CDR3 has 16 amino acids. V gave up 3 bases and J gave up 4 bases; unmatched junction bases: 11. The germline gives CDR1 SGHTA, CDR2 FQGNSA. CDR3 DNA sequence: TGTGCCAGCAGCTTCGTATCGGCAGGGGGCGGATACGAGCAGTACTTC. It yields the protein CASSFVSAGGGYEQYF.

This clonotype was found many times. The chain uses TRBV5-1 and TRBJ2-1; 7 bases are shared with TRBD2. The CDR3 length is 16 residues. J lost 1 base, V lost 0 bases, and 4 bases had no gene match. CDR1 SGHRS and CDR2 YFSETQ come from the germline V gene. In nucleotides, the CDR3 is TGCGCCAGCAGCTTGGTGGCTAGCGGATCCTACAATGAGCAGTTCTTC. Its translation: CASSLVASGSYNEQFF.

This clonotype has a count of ten or more. This rearrangement joins TRBV29-1 to TRBJ2-3; weak D call: TRBD2 (5 bases). V shed 2 bases and J shed 5 bases, with 20 bases lying between them. CDR3 length: 16 residues. The germline V gene encodes CDR1 SQVTM and CDR2 ANQGSEA. The CDR3 sequence is CSVELGQAEWKDTQYF. In DNA form, the CDR3 reads TGCAGCGTTGAACTCGGGCAAGCGGAGTGGAAAGATACGCAGTATTTT.

This clonotype was detected many times. V is TRBV11-2 and J is TRBJ2-5; TRBD1 agrees at 8 bases. Looked up from germline, CDR1 is SGHAT and CDR2 is FQNNGV. Trimming took 4 bases from V and 1 from J; bases not matched to a gene: 5. This CDR3 is built from 15 residues. CDR3 nucleotides: TGTGCCAGCAGCTATGGACAGGGAGGCCAAGAGACCCAGTACTTC. It specifies CASSYGQGGQETQYF.

This clonotype appeared a few times. V usage is TRBV4-3 and J usage is TRBJ2-3, with no clear D. V lost 3 bases, J lost 2 bases, and 18 bases lay in between. The CDR3 spans 17 residues. CDR1 LGHNA and CDR2 YSLEER come from the germline V gene. The CDR3 nucleotides are TGCGCCAGCAGCCAGAGGAAAGGCTACACTAACACAGATACGCAGTATTTT. Protein sequence: CASSQRKGYTNTDTQYF.

This clonotype was seen at least ten times. The rearrangement links TRBV29-1 to TRBJ2-1; D call uncertain. This CDR3 comprises 12 residues. Germline CDR1 SQVTM, CDR2 ANQGSEA. The CDR3 DNA follows: TGCAATGCGTGGGCTACCGACAATGAGCAGTTCTTC. Its protein product is CNAWATDNEQFF.

This clonotype was found many times. In DNA form, the CDR3 reads TGTGCCAGCAGTTCCGAGACCCAAGAGACCCAGTACTTC. Encoded protein: CASSSETQETQYF. This chain links TRBV6-2 or TRBV6-3 with TRBJ2-5; D ambiguous. This CDR3 is built from 13 residues. V was shortened by 4 bases and J by 1 base, with 7 bases between the two germline ends. CDR1 is MNHEY and CDR2 is SVGEGT in the germline V gene.

This clonotype was seen repeatedly, ten times or more. The J gene is TRBJ2-2, the V gene TRBV5-1; 8 bases agree with TRBD1. The junction had 5 bases not matched to a gene; V was cut back by 4 bases and J by 6 bases. Per germline, CDR1 SGHRS and CDR2 YFSETQ. CDR3 length: 14 amino acids. Here the CDR3 DNA reads TGCGCCAGCAGCCCAGCGACAGGGGCCGGGGAGCTGTTTTTT. Amino acid sequence: CASSPATGAGELFF.

This clonotype was seen a few times. A read error is possible here, since a much larger clone lies one base away. This CDR3 is CASSLRRLNQHQHF. The CDR3 DNA sequence: TGTGCCAGCAGTTTACGCAGGCTTAATCAGCACCAGCATTTT. The chain couples TRBV28 to TRBJ1-5; D is undetermined. Germline loops: CDR1 MDHEN, CDR2 SYDVKM. The CDR3 covers 14 residues.

This clonotype was counted many times. The rearrangement joins TRBV6-6 to TRBJ2-2; possible D gene TRBD1, 5 bases. CDR3 length equals 14 residues. Germline V gene data show CDR1 as MNHNY and CDR2 as SVGAGI (reference sequence). Between the trimmed V and J ends, which lost 1 base and 5 bases, there was a span of 8 bases. The CDR3 protein is CASSYLRGTGELFF. In DNA, the CDR3 is TGTGCCAGCAGTTACTTAAGGGGTACCGGGGAGCTGTTTTTT.

This clonotype was observed at least ten times. The V gene is TRBV27, the J gene TRBJ2-1; TRBD2 matches 10 bases. Germline CDR1 reads MNHEY; CDR2 reads SMNVEV (reference sequence). Losses at the gene ends were 1 base for V and 4 bases for J; bases not matched to a gene: 10. The CDR3 totals 18 residues. Here the CDR3 reads CASSLFGGLAGAYNEQFF. The CDR3 region has the DNA TGTGCCAGCAGTTTATTTGGTGGGCTAGCGGGAGCTTACAATGAGCAGTTCTTC.

This clonotype was counted ten times or more. The genes are TRBV28 and TRBJ1-2; D gene unclear. CDR3 size: 13 residues. CDR1 is MDHEN and CDR2 is SYDVKM in the germline V gene. The germline V and J ends were trimmed by 4 bases and 5 bases, with 11 bases remaining between them. CDR3 amino acids: CASSSHTVYGYTF. The DNA for the CDR3 is TGTGCCAGCAGTTCCCATACCGTTTATGGCTACACCTTC.

Ten or more counts support this clonotype. The V call is TRBV5-1, the J call TRBJ2-6; TRBD1 matches at 8 bases. V shed 4 bases and J 0 bases; nucleotides not matched to a gene: 12. The CDR3 loop spans 19 amino acids. Germline lookup yields CDR1 SGHRS and CDR2 YFSETQ. The CDR3 bases are TGCGCCAGCAGCACCCTATCAGGGGGCGTCGGCTCTGGGGCCAACGTCCTGACTTTC. Translated, it gives CASSTLSGGVGSGANVLTF.

This clonotype was counted ten times or more. The chain combines TRBV14 with TRBJ2-3, with TRBD2 matching 7 bases. Germline CDR1 reads SGHDN; CDR2 reads FVKESK. This CDR3 is built from 16 residues. The V gene end was trimmed by 4 bases and the J gene end by 6 bases; junction bases not matched to a gene: 13. DNA for the CDR3: TGTGCCAGCAGCCCTCTGCCTCGCGGGAGTTCCGATACGCAGTATTTT. It yields the protein CASSPLPRGSSDTQYF.

This clonotype was recorded many times. This chain links TRBV2 with TRBJ2-3, with no clear D. The CDR3 length is 15 residues. V was trimmed by 6 bases and J by 8 bases, leaving 21 bases between them. CDR1 is SNHLY and CDR2 is FYNNEI in the germline V gene. The CDR3 here is CASRDRRAPKGTQYF. The CDR3 region has the DNA TGTGCCAGCAGGGACCGAAGGGCCCCCAAGGGTACGCAGTATTTT.

Ten or more counts support this clonotype. The V and J genes are TRBV7-2 and TRBJ1-5; no reliable D call. Per germline, CDR1 SGHTA and CDR2 FQGNSA. The V gene lost 6 bases and the J gene lost 4 bases, with 16 bases spanning the gap. The CDR3 is 15 amino acids. The CDR3 DNA sequence: TGTGCCAGCAGTTTGAGAGGGTATGGGAATCAGCCCCAGCATTTT. Translation: CASSLRGYGNQPQHF.

This clonotype showed up many times. This chain links TRBV5-1 with TRBJ2-1, with 8 bases identical to TRBD2. This CDR3 is built from 16 residues. The ends lost 4 bases at V and 9 bases at J; junction bases unmatched: 15. The V gene's germline CDR1 is SGHRS and CDR2 YFSETQ. The CDR3 loop reads CASSPVGGAGVGEQFF. The CDR3 DNA reads as TGCGCCAGCAGCCCTGTTGGGGGAGCGGGAGTTGGTGAGCAGTTCTTC.

This clonotype was seen repeatedly, ten times or more. This chain uses TRBV5-1 with TRBJ2-3, with D uncertain. Germline CDR1 and CDR2: SGHRS and YFSETQ. V lost 4 bases, J lost 2 bases, and 8 bases lay in between. This CDR3 has 13 amino acids. The CDR3 loop is CASSPHFTDTQYF. The CDR3 region has the DNA TGCGCCAGCAGCCCCCACTTCACAGATACGCAGTATTTT.

This clonotype occurred many times. The chain has TRBV20-1 and TRBJ2-3; perhaps TRBD2 as D (5 bases). The CDR3 consists of 15 residues. Germline V gives CDR1 DFQATT, CDR2 SNEGSKA (reference sequence). V was trimmed by 0 bases and J by 2 bases, leaving 12 bases between them. The CDR3 sequence: CSARDPERNTDTQYF. CDR3 in DNA: TGCAGTGCTAGAGATCCGGAGCGGAACACAGATACGCAGTATTTT.